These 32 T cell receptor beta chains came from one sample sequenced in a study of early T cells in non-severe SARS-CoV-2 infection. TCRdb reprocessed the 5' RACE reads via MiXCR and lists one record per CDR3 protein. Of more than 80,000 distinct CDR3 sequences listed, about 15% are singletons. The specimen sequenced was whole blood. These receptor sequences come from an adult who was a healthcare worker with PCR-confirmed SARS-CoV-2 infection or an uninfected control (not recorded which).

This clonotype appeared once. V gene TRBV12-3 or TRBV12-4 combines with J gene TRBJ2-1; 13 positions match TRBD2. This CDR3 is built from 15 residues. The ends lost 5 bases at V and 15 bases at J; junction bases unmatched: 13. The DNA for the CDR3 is TGTGCCAGCAGTCCCACTAGCGGGAGGGCCAGGAAGCCGTTCTTC. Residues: CASSPTSGRARKPFF.

CDR3 sequence: CASKGTGGDEKLFF. Written as DNA, the CDR3 is TGTGCCAGCAAAGGGACAGGGGGTGATGAAAAACTGTTTTTT. V and J are TRBV27 and TRBJ1-4, with TRBD1 matching over 11 bases. The ends lost 7 bases at V and 6 bases at J; junction bases unmatched: 4. Looked up from germline, CDR1 is MNHEY and CDR2 is SMNVEV (reference sequence). This CDR3 spans 14 amino acids.

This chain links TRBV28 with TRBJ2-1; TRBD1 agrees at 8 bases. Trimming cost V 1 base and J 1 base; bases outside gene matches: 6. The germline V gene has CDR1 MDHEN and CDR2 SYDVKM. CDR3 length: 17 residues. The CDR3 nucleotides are TGTGCCAGCAGTTTATCGGCAGGGGGCTATTCCTACAATGAGCAGTTCTTC. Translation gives CASSLSAGGYSYNEQFF.

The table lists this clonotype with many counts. The CDR3 reads CSARDLRQGPNEQFF. DNA for the CDR3: TGCAGTGCTAGAGATCTGAGACAGGGGCCGAATGAGCAGTTCTTC. The chain employs TRBV20-1 and TRBJ2-1, with 8 bases matching TRBD1. The J segment lost 7 bases and the V segment lost 0 bases, leaving 8 bases of the junction unmatched. This CDR3 has 15 residues. From germline, CDR1 is DFQATT and CDR2 SNEGSKA (reference sequence).

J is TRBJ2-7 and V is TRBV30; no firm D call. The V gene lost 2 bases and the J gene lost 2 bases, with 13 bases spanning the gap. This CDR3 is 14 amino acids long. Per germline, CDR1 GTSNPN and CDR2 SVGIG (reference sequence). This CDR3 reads CAWSNLQPAYEQYF. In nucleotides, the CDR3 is TGTGCCTGGAGTAACCTCCAGCCTGCCTACGAGCAGTACTTC.

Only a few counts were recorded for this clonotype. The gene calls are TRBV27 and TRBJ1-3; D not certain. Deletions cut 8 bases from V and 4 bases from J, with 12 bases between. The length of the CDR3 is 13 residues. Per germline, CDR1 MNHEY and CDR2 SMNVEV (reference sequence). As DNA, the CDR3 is TGTGCCAGCTGGTCCGGAGAGGGAAACACCATATATTTT. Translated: CASWSGEGNTIYF.

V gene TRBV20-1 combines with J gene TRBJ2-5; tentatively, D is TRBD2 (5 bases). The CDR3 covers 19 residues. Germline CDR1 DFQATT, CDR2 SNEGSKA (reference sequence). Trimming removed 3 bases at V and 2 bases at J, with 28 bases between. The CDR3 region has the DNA TGCAGTGCTAGGGTCCTCGGAGGCCAGGATGGCGGGCCTCAAGAGACCCAGTACTTC. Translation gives CSARVLGGQDGGPQETQYF.

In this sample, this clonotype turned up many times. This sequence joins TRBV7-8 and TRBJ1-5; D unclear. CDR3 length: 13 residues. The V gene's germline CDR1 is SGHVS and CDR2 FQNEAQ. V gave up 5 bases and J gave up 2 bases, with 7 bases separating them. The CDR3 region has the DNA TGTGCCAGCAGCACGTTACGCAATCAGCCCCAGCATTTT. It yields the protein CASSTLRNQPQHF.

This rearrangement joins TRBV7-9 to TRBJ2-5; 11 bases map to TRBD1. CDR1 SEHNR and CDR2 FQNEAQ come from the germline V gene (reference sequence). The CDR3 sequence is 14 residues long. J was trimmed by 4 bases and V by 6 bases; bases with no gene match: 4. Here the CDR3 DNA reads TGTGCCAGCAGAAAGGGACAGGGGGGAGAGACCCAGTACTTC. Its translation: CASRKGQGGETQYF.

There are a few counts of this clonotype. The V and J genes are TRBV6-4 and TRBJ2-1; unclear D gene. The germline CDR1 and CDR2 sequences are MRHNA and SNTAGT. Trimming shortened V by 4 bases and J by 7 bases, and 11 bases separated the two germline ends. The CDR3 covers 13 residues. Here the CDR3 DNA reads TGTGCCAGCAGTGTGGGCTCCTCGAATGAGCAGTTCTTC. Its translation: CASSVGSSNEQFF.

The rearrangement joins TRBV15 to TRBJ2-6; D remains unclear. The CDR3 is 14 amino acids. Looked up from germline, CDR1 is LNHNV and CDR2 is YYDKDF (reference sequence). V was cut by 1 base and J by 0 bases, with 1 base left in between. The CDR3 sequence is CATSRVSGANVLTF. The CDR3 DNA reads TGTGCCACCAGCAGAGTCTCTGGGGCCAACGTCCTGACTTTC.

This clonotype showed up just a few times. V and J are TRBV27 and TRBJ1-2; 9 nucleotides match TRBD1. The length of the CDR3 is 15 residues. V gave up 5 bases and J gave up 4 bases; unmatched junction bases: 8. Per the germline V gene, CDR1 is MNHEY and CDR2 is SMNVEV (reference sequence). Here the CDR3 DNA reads TGTGCCAGCAGTCCTTCACAGGGGGCGGCCTATGGCTACACCTTC. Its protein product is CASSPSQGAAYGYTF.

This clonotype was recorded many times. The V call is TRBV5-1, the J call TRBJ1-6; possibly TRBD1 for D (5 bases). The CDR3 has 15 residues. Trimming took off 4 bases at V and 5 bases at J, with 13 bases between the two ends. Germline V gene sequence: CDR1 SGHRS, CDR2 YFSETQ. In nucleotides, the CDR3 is TGCGCCAGCAGCCGCTCCGGGACTAATAATTCACCCCTCCACTTT. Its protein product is CASSRSGTNNSPLHF.

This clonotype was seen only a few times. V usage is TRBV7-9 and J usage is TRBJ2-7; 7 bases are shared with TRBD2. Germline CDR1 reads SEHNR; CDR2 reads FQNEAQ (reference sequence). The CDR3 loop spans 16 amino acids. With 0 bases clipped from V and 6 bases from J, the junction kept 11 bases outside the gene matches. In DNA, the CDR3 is TGTGCCAGCAGCTTAGCTCTTTTGGCAGGGAGGGCCGAGCAGTACTTC. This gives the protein CASSLALLAGRAEQYF.

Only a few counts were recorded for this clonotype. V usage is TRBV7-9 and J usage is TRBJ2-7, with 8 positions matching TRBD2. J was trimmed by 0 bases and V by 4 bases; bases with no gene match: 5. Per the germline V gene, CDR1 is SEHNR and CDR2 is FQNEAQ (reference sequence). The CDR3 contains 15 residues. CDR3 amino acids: CASSSSSGPSYEQYF. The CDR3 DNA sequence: TGTGCCAGCAGCTCATCTAGCGGGCCCTCCTACGAGCAGTACTTC.

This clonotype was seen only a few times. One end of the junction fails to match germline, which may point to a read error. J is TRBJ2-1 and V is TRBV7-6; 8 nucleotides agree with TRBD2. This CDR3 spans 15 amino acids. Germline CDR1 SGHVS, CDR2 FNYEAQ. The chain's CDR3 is CVSSQSGGSYNEQFF. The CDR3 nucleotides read TGTGTCAGCAGCCAGAGCGGGGGCTCCTACAATGAGCAGTTCTTC.

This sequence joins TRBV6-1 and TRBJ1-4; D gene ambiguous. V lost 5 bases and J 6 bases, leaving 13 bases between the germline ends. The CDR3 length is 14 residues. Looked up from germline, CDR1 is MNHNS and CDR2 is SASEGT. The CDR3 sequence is CASSKGSGDEKLFF. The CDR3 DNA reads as TGTGCCAGCAGTAAAGGGAGCGGGGATGAAAAACTGTTTTTT.

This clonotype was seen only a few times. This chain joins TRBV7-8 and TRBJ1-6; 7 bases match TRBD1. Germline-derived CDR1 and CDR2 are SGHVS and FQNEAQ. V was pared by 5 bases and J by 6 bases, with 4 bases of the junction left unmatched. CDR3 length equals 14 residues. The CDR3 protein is CASSPGQSNSPLHF. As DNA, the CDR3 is TGTGCCAGCAGCCCGGGACAGAGTAATTCACCCCTCCACTTT.

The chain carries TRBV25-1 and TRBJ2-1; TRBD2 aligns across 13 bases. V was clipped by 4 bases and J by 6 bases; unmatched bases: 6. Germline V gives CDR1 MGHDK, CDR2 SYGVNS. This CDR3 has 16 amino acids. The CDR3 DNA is TGTGCCAGCAGTGGCGGGACTAGCGGGAATTCCAATGAGCAGTTCTTC. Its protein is CASSGGTSGNSNEQFF.

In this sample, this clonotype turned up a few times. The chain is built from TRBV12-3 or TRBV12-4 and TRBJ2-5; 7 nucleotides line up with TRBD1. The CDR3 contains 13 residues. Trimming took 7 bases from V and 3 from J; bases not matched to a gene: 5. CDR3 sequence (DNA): TGTGCCAGCACCTACAGGGGAAAAGAGACCCAGTACTTC. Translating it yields CASTYRGKETQYF.

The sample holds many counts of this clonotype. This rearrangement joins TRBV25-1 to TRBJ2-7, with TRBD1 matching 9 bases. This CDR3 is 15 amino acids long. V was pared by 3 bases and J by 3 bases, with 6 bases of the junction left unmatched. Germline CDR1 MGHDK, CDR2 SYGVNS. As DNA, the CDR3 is TGTGCCAGCAGTGAGGGGACAGGGTACAACTACGAGCAGTACTTC. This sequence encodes CASSEGTGYNYEQYF.

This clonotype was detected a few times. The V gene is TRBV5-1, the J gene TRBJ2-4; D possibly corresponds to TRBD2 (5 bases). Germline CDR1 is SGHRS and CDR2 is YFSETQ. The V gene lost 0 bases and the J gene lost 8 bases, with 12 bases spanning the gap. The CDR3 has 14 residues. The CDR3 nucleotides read TGCGCCAGCAGCTTGGAGGGATCGGAGGACATTCAGTACTTC. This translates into CASSLEGSEDIQYF.

The DNA for the CDR3 is TGTGCCAGCAGTTCCGGGACAGGGGTCTACAATGAGCAGTTCTTC. It specifies CASSSGTGVYNEQFF. The chain is built from TRBV12-3 or TRBV12-4 and TRBJ2-1; 10 bases match TRBD1. The CDR3 runs to 15 residues. V lost 4 bases to trimming and J lost 3 bases; unmatched junction nucleotides: 3.

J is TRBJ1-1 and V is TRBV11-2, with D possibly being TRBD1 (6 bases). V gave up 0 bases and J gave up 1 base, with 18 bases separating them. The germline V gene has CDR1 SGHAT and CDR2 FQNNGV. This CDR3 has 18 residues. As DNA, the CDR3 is TGTGCCAGCAGCTTAGACCTAATCCCGACAGGTGAGAACACTGAAGCTTTCTTT. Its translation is CASSLDLIPTGENTEAFF.

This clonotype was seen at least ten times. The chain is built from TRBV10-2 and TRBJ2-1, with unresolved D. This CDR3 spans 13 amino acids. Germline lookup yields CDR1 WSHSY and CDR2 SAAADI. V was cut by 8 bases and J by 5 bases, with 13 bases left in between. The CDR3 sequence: CASGTRTDNEQFF. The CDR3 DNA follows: TGCGCCAGCGGCACCCGAACCGACAATGAGCAGTTCTTC.

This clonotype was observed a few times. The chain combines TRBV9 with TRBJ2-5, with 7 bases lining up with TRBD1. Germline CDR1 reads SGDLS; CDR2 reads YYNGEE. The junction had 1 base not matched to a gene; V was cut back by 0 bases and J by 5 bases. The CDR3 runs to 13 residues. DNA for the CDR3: TGTGCCAGCAGCGTAGCACAGGGGGAGACCCAGTACTTC. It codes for CASSVAQGETQYF.

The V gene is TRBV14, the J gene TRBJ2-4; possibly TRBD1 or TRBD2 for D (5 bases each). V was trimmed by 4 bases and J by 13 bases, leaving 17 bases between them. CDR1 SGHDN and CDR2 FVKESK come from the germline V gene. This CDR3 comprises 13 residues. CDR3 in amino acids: CASSPPGTHTQYF. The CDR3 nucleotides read TGTGCCAGCAGCCCTCCCGGGACCCATACACAGTACTTC.

CDR3 amino acids: CASTKPDQPQHF. In DNA form, the CDR3 reads TGTGCCAGCACCAAACCTGATCAGCCCCAGCATTTT. This chain joins TRBV5-8 and TRBJ1-5; D uncertain. In germline, CDR1 is SGHTS, CDR2 YDEGEE. The CDR3 runs to 12 residues. V was pared by 6 bases and J by 5 bases, with 9 bases between.

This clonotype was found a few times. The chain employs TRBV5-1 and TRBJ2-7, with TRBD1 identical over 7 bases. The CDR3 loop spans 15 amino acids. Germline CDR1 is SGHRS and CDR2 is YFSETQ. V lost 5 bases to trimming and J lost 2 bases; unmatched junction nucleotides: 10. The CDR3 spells CASRERQGMPYEQYF. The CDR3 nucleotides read TGCGCCAGCAGGGAGAGACAGGGAATGCCCTACGAGCAGTACTTC. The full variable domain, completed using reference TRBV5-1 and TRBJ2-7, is KAGVTQTPRYLIKTRGQQVTLSCSPISGHRSVSWYQQTPGQGLQFLFEYFSETQRNKGNFPGRFSGRQFSNSRSEMNVSTLELGDSALYLCASRERQGMPYEQYFGPGTRLTVT.

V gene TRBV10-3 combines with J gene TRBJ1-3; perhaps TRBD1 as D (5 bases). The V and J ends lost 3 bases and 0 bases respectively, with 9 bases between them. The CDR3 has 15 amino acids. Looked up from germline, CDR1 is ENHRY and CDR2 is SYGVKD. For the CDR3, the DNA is TGTGCCATCAGTGACAAGCAGGGCTCTGGAAACACCATATATTTT. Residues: CAISDKQGSGNTIYF.

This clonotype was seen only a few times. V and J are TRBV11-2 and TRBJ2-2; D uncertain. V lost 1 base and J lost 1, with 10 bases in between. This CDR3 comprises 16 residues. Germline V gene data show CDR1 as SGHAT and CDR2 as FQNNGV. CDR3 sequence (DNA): TGTGCCAGCAGCTTAGGACATATGGGGAACACCGGGGAGCTGTTTTTT. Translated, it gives CASSLGHMGNTGELFF.

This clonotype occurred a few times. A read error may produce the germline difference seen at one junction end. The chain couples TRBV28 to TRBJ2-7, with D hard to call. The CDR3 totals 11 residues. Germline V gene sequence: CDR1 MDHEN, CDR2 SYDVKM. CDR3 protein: CASHSSFEQYF. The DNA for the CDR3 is TGTGCCAGCCACTCTTCCTTCGAGCAGTACTTC.